This TCR beta chain was found in a study of blood T cell repertoires in COVID-19. Under the authors' procedure: Amplified reference gene primers provided the basis for estimating nucleated cell counts. Repertoires were generated with immunoSEQ multiplex PCR, while TCRdb's copy carries only in-frame clones and drops some. The V and J calls and clone size are taken from that table; D and trimming were inferred from the DNA. The sample contains approximately 150,000 clones, around 90% of which appear only once. Germline-derived CDR1 and CDR2 are SGHTA and FQGNSA. This CDR3 has 13 amino acids. Trimming took off 5 bases at V and 7 bases at J, with 14 bases between the two ends.

The sample taken for sequencing was peripheral blood. V is TRBV7-2 and J is TRBJ1-1; D gene uncertain. The TCR originated in a woman aged 50 to 65 with acute or convalescent COVID-19. In nucleotides, the CDR3 is TGTGCCAGCAGCCTACCCGGGAGTAATGAAGCTTTCTTT. Protein sequence: CASSLPGSNEAFF. Full variable domain (missing parts from reference TRBV7-2 and TRBJ1-1): GAGVSQSPSNKVTEKGKDVELRCDPISGHTALYWYRQSLGQGLEFLIYFQGNSAPDKSGLPSDRFSAERTGGSVSTLTIQRTQQEDSAVYLCASSLPGSNEAFFGQGTRLTVV.